Each of the 20 T cell receptor beta chains below was sequenced from the same sample in a study of blood T cell repertoires in COVID-19 (dated by TCRdb to the early 2020s). Receptors were amplified or captured by the immunoSEQ multiplex PCR assay. The immuneACCESS repertoire file appears here via TCRdb, limited to in-frame rearrangements. These files lack a portion of the clones; in checked studies, under half of the deficit traces to unresolved V genes, and the cause of the others is not known. This sample gives just under 75,000 clones in total; roughly 83% of them show up just once. The leading ten clones occupy more than 2% of the sample. Material for sequencing was peripheral blood. The receptors were gathered from an elderly man with active or convalescent COVID-19.

The chain carries TRBV28 and TRBJ1-4; possible D gene TRBD1, 5 bases. There are 14 residues in the CDR3. CDR1 MDHEN and CDR2 SYDVKM come from the germline V gene. V was trimmed by 7 bases and J by 7 bases, leaving 16 bases between them. This CDR3 reads CASNSRVIGEKLFF. The CDR3, as DNA: TGTGCCAGCAACTCCAGGGTAATAGGTGAAAAACTGTTTTTT.

In its sample, this clone was seen once. The V and J genes are TRBV19 and TRBJ1-1; D unresolved. Per germline, CDR1 LNHDA and CDR2 SQIVND (reference sequence). CDR3 length: 15 residues. V dropped 5 bases and J dropped 0 bases, with 13 bases sitting between them. This chain's CDR3 is CASSGTRRLNTEAFF. The CDR3 coding sequence is TGTGCCAGTAGTGGAACTAGACGCCTGAACACTGAAGCTTTCTTT. Filled out from reference TRBV19 and TRBJ1-1, the complete variable domain reads DGGITQSPKYLFRKEGQNVTLSCEQNLNHDAMYWYRQDPGQGLRLIYYSQIVNDFQKGDIAEGYSVSREKKESFPLTVTSAQKNPTAFYLCASSGTRRLNTEAFFGQGTRLTVV.

This rearrangement joins TRBV6-5 to TRBJ1-6; TRBD1 aligns across 8 bases. Germline values: CDR1 MNHEY, CDR2 SVGAGI. The junction had 3 bases not matched to a gene; V was cut back by 6 bases and J by 5 bases. This CDR3 has 14 residues. CDR3: CASSGTGNNSPLHF. The CDR3 DNA reads as TGTGCCAGCAGCGGGACAGGAAATAATTCACCCCTCCACTTT.

The rearrangement uses TRBV19 and TRBJ2-7; 8 positions agree with TRBD1. V was clipped by 5 bases and J by 0 bases; unmatched bases: 6. The length of the CDR3 is 15 residues. The germline V gene has CDR1 LNHDA and CDR2 SQIVND (reference sequence). The CDR3 DNA follows: TGTGCCAGTAGTTTGGGACAGGCGAGCTCCTACGAGCAGTACTTC. This codes for CASSLGQASSYEQYF. The full variable domain, rest sourced from reference TRBV19 and TRBJ2-7, is DGGITQSPKYLFRKEGQNVTLSCEQNLNHDAMYWYRQDPGQGLRLIYYSQIVNDFQKGDIAEGYSVSREKKESFPLTVTSAQKNPTAFYLCASSLGQASSYEQYFGPGTRLTVT.

The chain links TRBV29-1 to TRBJ2-5, with 9 bases matching TRBD2. Per the germline V gene, CDR1 is SQVTM and CDR2 is ANQGSEA. V lost 4 bases to trimming and J lost 7 bases; unmatched junction nucleotides: 4. This CDR3 contains 12 residues. This CDR3 reads CSVGGGERTQYF. The DNA of the CDR3 is TGCAGCGTTGGCGGGGGGGAGAGGACCCAGTACTTC.

The rearrangement uses TRBV5-6 and TRBJ2-5; TRBD2 aligns across 11 bases. The trim removed 2 bases at V and 4 bases at J, leaving 7 bases unmatched. In germline, CDR1 is SGHDT, CDR2 YYEEEE. The CDR3 totals 16 residues. The CDR3, as DNA: TGTGCCAGCAGCTTCCTTCTAGCGGGGGGAGGAGAGACCCAGTACTTC. Translated, it gives CASSFLLAGGGETQYF.

The V call is TRBV5-4, the J call TRBJ2-2; 8 nucleotides match TRBD1. The CDR3 runs to 13 residues. The trim removed 4 bases at V and 6 bases at J, leaving 2 bases unmatched. Germline V gives CDR1 SGHNT, CDR2 YYREEE (reference sequence). The CDR3: CASSKQGAGELFF. The CDR3 coding sequence is TGTGCCAGCAGCAAACAGGGGGCCGGGGAGCTGTTTTTT.

V and J are TRBV5-1 and TRBJ2-5, with 10 positions matching TRBD1. The CDR3 spans 15 residues. V lost 1 base and J lost 2; bases outside the gene matches: 2. The germline CDR1 and CDR2 sequences are SGHRS and YFSETQ. The CDR3 sequence: CASSLRTGGQETQYF. DNA for the CDR3: TGCGCCAGCAGCTTGAGGACAGGGGGTCAAGAGACCCAGTACTTC.

The chain couples TRBV14 to TRBJ1-1; maybe TRBD1 (5 bases). The V end lost 1 base, the J end lost 9 bases, and 12 bases lay between the germline ends. The CDR3 consists of 13 residues. The germline V gene has CDR1 SGHDN and CDR2 FVKESK. CDR3 DNA: TGTGCCAGCAGCCAAGGAGCAGGGCGGAAAGCTTTCTTT. This translates into CASSQGAGRKAFF.

V usage is TRBV12-5 and J usage is TRBJ2-7; possibly TRBD2 for D (5 bases). This CDR3 has 12 amino acids. V shed 0 bases and J shed 8 bases, with 8 bases lying between them. The V gene's germline CDR1 is LGHNT and CDR2 FRNRAP. The CDR3 DNA follows: TGTGCTAGTGGTTTGGTACCGGGAAAGCAGTACTTC. Amino acids: CASGLVPGKQYF.

CDR3: CASSPRQGGNQPQHF. The DNA of the CDR3 is TGTGCCAGTAGTCCGCGACAGGGTGGCAATCAGCCCCAGCATTTT. The genes are TRBV19 and TRBJ1-5; 7 bases agree with TRBD1. Unmatched junction bases numbered 6, after V lost 5 bases and J lost 2 bases. This CDR3 has 15 residues. Germline assignment: CDR1 LNHDA and CDR2 SQIVND (reference sequence).

This clone showed up just a few times. This sequence joins TRBV3-1 (or the pseudogene TRBV3-2) and TRBJ2-7; possible D gene TRBD1, 6 bases. Trimming removed 0 bases from V and 6 bases from J, with 12 bases in between. The V gene's germline CDR1 is LGHDT and CDR2 YNNKEL (reference sequence). There are 14 residues in the CDR3. The CDR3 region has the DNA TGTGCCAGCAGCCAAGATCTGGCAGGGGTCGAGCAGTACTTC. This codes for CASSQDLAGVEQYF.

This clone was seen a handful of times. This chain uses TRBV9 with TRBJ2-7, with TRBD2 identical over 10 bases. CDR3 length: 17 residues. V lost 5 bases to trimming and J lost 3 bases; unmatched junction nucleotides: 14. CDR1 and CDR2 from the germline V gene are SGDLS and YYNGEE. The CDR3: CASSRGPGTSVDYEQYF. The CDR3 coding sequence is TGTGCCAGCAGTAGAGGCCCCGGGACTAGCGTAGACTACGAGCAGTACTTC.

V is TRBV28 and J is TRBJ2-7, with a possible D match to TRBD2 (5 bases). Germline V lookup: CDR1 MDHEN, CDR2 SYDVKM. Trimming stripped 2 bases from V and 0 bases from J, with 14 bases between. CDR3 size: 16 residues. CDR3 amino acids: CASSLAGVGDSYEQYF. Here the CDR3 DNA reads TGTGCCAGCAGTTTAGCGGGTGTTGGGGACTCCTACGAGCAGTACTTC.

The CDR3 DNA is TGTGCCAGCAGCCGGGGACAGGGTCTAACTAACTATGGCTACACCTTC. Protein: CASSRGQGLTNYGYTF. This chain connects TRBV5-5 to TRBJ1-2; 9 nucleotides match TRBD1. Germline CDR1 SGHKS, CDR2 YYEKEE (reference sequence). J was trimmed by 0 bases and V by 4 bases; bases with no gene match: 7. The CDR3 contains 16 residues.

This chain links TRBV4-1 with TRBJ2-1; TRBD2 matches at 8 bases. The CDR3 runs to 16 residues. Losses at the gene ends were 0 bases for V and 3 bases for J; bases not matched to a gene: 4. The V gene's germline CDR1 is MGHRA and CDR2 YSYEKL. Here the CDR3 DNA reads TGCGCCAGCAGCCAAGACCCCAGCGGGGGCTACAATGAGCAGTTCTTC. It yields the protein CASSQDPSGGYNEQFF.

The gene calls are TRBV2 and TRBJ2-5, with 8 bases identical to TRBD2. CDR1 is SNHLY, CDR2 FYNNEI, per germline. The V gene end was trimmed by 6 bases and the J gene end by 4 bases; junction bases not matched to a gene: 7. CDR3 length: 14 amino acids. CDR3 loop: CASRSGGVGETQYF. For the CDR3, the DNA is TGTGCCAGCAGAAGCGGGGGTGTCGGAGAGACCCAGTACTTC.

The rearrangement uses TRBV6-5 and TRBJ2-4, with D possibly matching TRBD2 (5 bases). CDR3 size: 14 residues. Germline-derived CDR1 and CDR2 are MNHEY and SVGAGI. V lost 6 bases, J lost 2 bases, and 11 bases lay in between. The CDR3 sequence: CASRTGSTKNIQYF. The CDR3 nucleotides are TGTGCCAGCAGAACGGGGTCAACCAAAAACATTCAGTACTTC.

This sequence joins TRBV6-2 or TRBV6-3 and TRBJ2-7, with a weak D call TRBD1 (6 bases). Per the germline V gene, CDR1 is MNHEY and CDR2 is SVGEGT. Trimming cost V 2 bases and J 7 bases, with 30 bases left between them. The CDR3 consists of 19 residues. The DNA of the CDR3 is TGTGCCAGCAGTTACCCGTATCCCCCCCGGGACACGGAAAGGGATGAGCAGTACTTC. This translates into CASSYPYPPRDTERDEQYF.

This clone showed up just a few times. The chain employs TRBV30 and TRBJ1-1, with no clear D. In germline, CDR1 is GTSNPN, CDR2 SVGIG (reference sequence). The length of the CDR3 is 16 residues. Trimming took off 3 bases at V and 5 bases at J, with 22 bases between the two ends. The CDR3 sequence is CAWSPWAGWAKTEAFF. Here the CDR3 DNA reads TGTGCCTGGAGCCCTTGGGCAGGATGGGCTAAGACTGAAGCTTTCTTT.